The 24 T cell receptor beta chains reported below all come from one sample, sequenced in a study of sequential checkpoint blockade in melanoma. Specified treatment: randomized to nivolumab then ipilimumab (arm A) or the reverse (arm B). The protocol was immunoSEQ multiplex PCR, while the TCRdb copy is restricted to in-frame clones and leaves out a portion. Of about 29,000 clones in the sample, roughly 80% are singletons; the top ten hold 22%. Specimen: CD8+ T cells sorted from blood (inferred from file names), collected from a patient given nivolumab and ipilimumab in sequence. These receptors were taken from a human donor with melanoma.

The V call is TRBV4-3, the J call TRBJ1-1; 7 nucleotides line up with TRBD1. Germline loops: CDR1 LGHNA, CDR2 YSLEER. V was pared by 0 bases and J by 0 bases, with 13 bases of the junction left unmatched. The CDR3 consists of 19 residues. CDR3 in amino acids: CASSQERTGQPLLNTEAFF. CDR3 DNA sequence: TGCGCCAGCAGCCAAGAAAGGACAGGCCAGCCCCTCCTGAACACTGAAGCTTTCTTT.

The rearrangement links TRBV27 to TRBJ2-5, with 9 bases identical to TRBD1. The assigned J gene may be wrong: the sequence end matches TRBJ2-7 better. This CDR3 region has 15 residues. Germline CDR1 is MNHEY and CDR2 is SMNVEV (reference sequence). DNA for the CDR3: TGTGCCAGCAGCCCGGGACAGGGTGGCTCCTACGAGCAGTACTTC. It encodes CASSPGQGGSYEQYF.

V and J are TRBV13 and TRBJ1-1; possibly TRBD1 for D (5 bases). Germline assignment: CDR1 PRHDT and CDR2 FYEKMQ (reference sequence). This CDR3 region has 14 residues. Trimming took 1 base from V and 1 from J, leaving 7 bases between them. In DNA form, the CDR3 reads TGTGCCAGCAGCTTAGACAGGCCGAACACTGAAGCTTTCTTT. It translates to CASSLDRPNTEAFF.

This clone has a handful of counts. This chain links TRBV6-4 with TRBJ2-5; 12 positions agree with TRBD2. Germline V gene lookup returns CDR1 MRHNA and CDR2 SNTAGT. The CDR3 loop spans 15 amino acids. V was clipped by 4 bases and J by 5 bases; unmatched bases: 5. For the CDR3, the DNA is TGTGCCAGCAGTGCGACTAGCGGGGGTATGGAGACCCAGTACTTC. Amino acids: CASSATSGGMETQYF.

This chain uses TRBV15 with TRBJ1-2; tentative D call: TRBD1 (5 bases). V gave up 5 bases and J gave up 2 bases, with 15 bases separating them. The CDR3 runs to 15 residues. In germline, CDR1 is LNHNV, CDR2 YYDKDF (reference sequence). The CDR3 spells CATSGRGEVNYGYTF. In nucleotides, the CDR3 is TGTGCCACCAGCGGTAGAGGGGAGGTAAACTATGGCTACACCTTC.

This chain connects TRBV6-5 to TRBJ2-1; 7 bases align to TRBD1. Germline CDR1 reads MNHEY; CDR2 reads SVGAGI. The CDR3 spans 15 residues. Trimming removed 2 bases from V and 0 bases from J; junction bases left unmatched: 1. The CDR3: CASSYGDSSYNEQFF. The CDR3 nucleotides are TGTGCCAGCAGTTACGGGGACAGCTCCTACAATGAGCAGTTCTTC.

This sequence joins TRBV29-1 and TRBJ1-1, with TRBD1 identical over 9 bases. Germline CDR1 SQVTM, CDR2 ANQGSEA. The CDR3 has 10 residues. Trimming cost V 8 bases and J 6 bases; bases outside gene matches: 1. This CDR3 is CSTGGPEAFF. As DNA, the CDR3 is TGCAGCACAGGGGGCCCTGAAGCTTTCTTT.

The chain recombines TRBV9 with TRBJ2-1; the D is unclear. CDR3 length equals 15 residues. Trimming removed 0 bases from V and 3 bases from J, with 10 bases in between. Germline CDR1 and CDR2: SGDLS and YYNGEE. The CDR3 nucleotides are TGTGCCAGCAGCGTAGCGGCAGGATACTACAATGAGCAGTTCTTC. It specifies CASSVAAGYYNEQFF.

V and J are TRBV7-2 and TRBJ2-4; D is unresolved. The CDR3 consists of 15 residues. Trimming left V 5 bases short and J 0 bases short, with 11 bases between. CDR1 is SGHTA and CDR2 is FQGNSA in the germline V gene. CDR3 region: CASSPDVSAKNIQYF. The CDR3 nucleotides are TGTGCCAGCAGCCCAGATGTCTCAGCCAAAAACATTCAGTACTTC.

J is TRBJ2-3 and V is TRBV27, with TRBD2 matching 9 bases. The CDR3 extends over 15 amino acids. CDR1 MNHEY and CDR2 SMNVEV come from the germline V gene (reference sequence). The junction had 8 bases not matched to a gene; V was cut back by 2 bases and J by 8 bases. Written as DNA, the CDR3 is TGTGCCAGCAGTTTAGGCGGGGGGGCTAGCGGTACGCAGTATTTT. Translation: CASSLGGGASGTQYF.

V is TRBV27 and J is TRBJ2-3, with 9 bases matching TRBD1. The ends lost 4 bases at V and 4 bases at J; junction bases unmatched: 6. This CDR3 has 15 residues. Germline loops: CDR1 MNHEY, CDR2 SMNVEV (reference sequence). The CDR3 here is CASSSRDRAADTQYF. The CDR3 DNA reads TGTGCCAGCAGTTCCCGGGACAGGGCAGCAGATACGCAGTATTTT.

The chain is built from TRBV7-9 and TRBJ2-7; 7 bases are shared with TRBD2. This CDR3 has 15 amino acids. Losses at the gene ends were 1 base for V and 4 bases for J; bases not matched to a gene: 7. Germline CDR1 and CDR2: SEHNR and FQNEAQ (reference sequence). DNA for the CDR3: TGTGCCAGCAGCTTAGACCGGGACTACCGTTACGAGCAGTACTTC. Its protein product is CASSLDRDYRYEQYF.

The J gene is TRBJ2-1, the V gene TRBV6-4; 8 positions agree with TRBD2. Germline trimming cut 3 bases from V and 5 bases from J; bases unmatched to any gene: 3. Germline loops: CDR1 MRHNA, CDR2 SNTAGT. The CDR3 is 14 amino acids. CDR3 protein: CASSDLAGHNEQFF. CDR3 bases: TGTGCCAGCAGTGATCTAGCGGGCCACAATGAGCAGTTCTTC.

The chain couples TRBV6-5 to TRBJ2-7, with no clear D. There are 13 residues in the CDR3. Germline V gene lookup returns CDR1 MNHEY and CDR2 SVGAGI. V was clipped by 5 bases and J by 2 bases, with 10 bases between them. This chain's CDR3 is CASSPSNPYEQYF. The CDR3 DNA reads TGTGCCAGCAGTCCCTCTAATCCCTACGAGCAGTACTTC.

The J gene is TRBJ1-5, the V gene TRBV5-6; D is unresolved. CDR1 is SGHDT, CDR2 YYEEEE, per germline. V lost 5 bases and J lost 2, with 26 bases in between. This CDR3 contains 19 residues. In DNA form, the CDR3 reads TGTGCCAGCAGGACAACACCGGGAAGGCGGGAAAGGGGCAATCAGCCCCAGCATTTT. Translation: CASRTTPGRRERGNQPQHF.

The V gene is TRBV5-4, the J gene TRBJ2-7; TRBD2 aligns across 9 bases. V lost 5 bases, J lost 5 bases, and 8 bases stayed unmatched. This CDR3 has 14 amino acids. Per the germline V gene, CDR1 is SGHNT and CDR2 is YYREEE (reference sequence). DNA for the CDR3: TGTGCCAGCAGTTCAGCGGGAGGTGTCGACGAGCAGTACTTC. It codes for CASSSAGGVDEQYF. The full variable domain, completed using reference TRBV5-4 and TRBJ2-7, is ETGVTQSPTHLIKTRGQQVTLRCSSQSGHNTVSWYQQALGQGPQFIFQYYREEENGRGNFPPRFSGLQFPNYSSELNVNALELDDSALYLCASSSAGGVDEQYFGPGTRLTVT.

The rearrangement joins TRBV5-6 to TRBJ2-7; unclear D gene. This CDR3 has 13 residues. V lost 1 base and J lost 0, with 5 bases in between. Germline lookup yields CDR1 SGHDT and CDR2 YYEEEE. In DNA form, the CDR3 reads TGTGCCAGCAGCTTGTATAACTCCTACGAGCAGTACTTC. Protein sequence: CASSLYNSYEQYF.

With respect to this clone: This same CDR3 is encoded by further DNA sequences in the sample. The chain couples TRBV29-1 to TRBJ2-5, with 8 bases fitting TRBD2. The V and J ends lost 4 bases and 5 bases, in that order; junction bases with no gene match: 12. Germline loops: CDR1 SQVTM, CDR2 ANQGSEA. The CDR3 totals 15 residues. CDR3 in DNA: TGCAGCGTTGCCCTCGCCAGCGGGAGATGGGAGACCCAGTACTTC. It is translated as CSVALASGRWETQYF. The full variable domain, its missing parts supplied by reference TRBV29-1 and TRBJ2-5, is SAVISQKPSRDICQRGTSLTIQCQVDSQVTMMFWYRQQPGQSLTLIATANQGSEATYESGFVIDKFPISRPNLTFSTLTVSNMSPEDSSIYLCSVALASGRWETQYFGPGTRLLVL.

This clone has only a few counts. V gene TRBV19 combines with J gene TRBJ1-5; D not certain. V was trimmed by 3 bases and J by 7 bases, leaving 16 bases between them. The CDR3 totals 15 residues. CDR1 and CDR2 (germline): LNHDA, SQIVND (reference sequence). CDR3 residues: CASSIDPWAEQPQHF. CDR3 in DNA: TGTGCCAGTAGTATCGATCCCTGGGCCGAACAGCCCCAGCATTTT.

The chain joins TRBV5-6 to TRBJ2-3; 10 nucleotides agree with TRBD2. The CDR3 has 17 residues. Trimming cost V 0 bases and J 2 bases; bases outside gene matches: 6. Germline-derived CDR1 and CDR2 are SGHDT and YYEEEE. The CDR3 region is CASSLDTSGAFTDTQYF. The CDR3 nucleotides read TGTGCCAGCAGCTTGGATACTAGCGGGGCCTTCACAGATACGCAGTATTTT.

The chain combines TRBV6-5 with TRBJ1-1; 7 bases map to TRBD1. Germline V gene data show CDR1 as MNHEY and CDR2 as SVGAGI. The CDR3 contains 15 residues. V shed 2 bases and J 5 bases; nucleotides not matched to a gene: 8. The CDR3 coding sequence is TGTGCCAGCAGTTACACCTACAGGGGTTGGACTGAAGCTTTCTTT. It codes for CASSYTYRGWTEAFF.

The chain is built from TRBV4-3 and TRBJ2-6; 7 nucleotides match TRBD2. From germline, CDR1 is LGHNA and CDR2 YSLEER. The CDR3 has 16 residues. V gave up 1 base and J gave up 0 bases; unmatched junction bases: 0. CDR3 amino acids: CASSQGEGSGANVLTF. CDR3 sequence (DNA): TGCGCCAGCAGCCAAGGGGAGGGCTCTGGGGCCAACGTCCTGACTTTC.

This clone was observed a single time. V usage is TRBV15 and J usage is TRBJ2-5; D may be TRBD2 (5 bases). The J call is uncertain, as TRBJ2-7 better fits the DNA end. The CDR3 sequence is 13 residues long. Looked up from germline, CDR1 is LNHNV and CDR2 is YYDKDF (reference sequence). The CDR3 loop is CATSRAGGTEQYF. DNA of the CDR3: TGTGCCACCAGCAGAGCTGGAGGAACCGAGCAGTACTTC.

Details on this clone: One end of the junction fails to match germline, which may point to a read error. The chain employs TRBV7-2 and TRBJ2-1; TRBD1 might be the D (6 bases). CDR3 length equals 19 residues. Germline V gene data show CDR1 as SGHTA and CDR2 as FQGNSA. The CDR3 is CASSLAPGEGGILVNGQFF. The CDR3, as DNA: TGTGCCAGCAGCTTAGCTCCGGGTGAAGGGGGAATTCTCGTCAATGGGCAGTTCTTC.